What follows are 20 T cell receptor beta chains derived from one specimen sequenced in a study of shared clonotypes between healthy human individuals. Positively selected for CCR7, the CD45RO-negative cells used as naive CD8 cells excluded terminally differentiated effector memory CD45RA+ cells. Clones were read by immunoSEQ multiplex PCR, and TCRdb kept only the in-frame ones, dropping some. Of millions of clones in the sample, about 95% are singletons; the top ten hold 0.85% to 1.3%. Sequenced material: naive CD8+ T cells sorted from blood. These TCRs come from a man in his late teens or twenties in good health.

Details on this clone: Other DNA variants within this sample encode the same CDR3. This sequence joins TRBV13 and TRBJ1-5; TRBD1 might be the D (6 bases). V lost 4 bases, J lost 1 base, and 8 bases lay in between. The germline V gene encodes CDR1 PRHDT and CDR2 FYEKMQ (reference sequence). The CDR3 covers 14 residues. The CDR3 loop reads CASSSGDSNQPQHF. The CDR3 bases are TGTGCCAGCAGCTCAGGGGACAGCAATCAGCCCCAGCATTTT.

The chain combines TRBV29-1 with TRBJ1-5; the match to TRBD1 covers 9 bases. The germline CDR1 and CDR2 sequences are SQVTM and ANQGSEA. The V segment lost 7 bases and the J segment 4 bases; nucleotides outside the gene matches: 8. CDR3 length: 14 amino acids. The CDR3 DNA sequence: TGCAGCGCACCGGGACAGGGTTGGAATCAGCCCCAGCATTTT. It yields the protein CSAPGQGWNQPQHF.

This clone was found once. Other DNA sequences from this sample encode an identical CDR3 as well. The V and J genes are TRBV2 and TRBJ2-2; D not certain. Germline assignment: CDR1 SNHLY and CDR2 FYNNEI. The CDR3 sequence is 12 residues long. Trimming cost V 8 bases and J 1 base, with 5 bases left between them. CDR3 in amino acids: CASPRNTGELFF. CDR3 nucleotide sequence: TGTGCCAGCCCCCGGAACACCGGGGAGCTGTTTTTT. Full variable domain (rest looked up from reference TRBV2 and TRBJ2-2): EPEVTQTPSHQVTQMGQEVILRCVPISNHLYFYWYRQILGQKVEFLVSFYNNEISEKSEIFDDQFSVERPDGSNFTLKIRSTKLEDSAMYFCASPRNTGELFFGEGSRLTVL.

This chain uses TRBV28 with TRBJ2-5; the match to TRBD2 covers 13 bases. The CDR3 covers 16 residues. The junction had 9 bases not matched to a gene; V was cut back by 6 bases and J by 5 bases. Germline V CDR1 and CDR2: MDHEN, SYDVKM. This CDR3 is CASSEGLAGAGETQYF. The CDR3 DNA is TGTGCCAGCAGCGAAGGACTAGCGGGGGCTGGGGAGACCCAGTACTTC.

This clone was seen just once. The chain recombines TRBV4-3 with TRBJ2-2; the D gene could be TRBD1 or TRBD2 (5 bases each). Trimming pared 0 bases from V and 3 bases from J, leaving 11 bases between. CDR1 and CDR2 (germline): LGHNA, YSLEER. The CDR3 is 16 amino acids. CDR3 residues: CASSQERGADTGELFF. Written as DNA, the CDR3 is TGCGCCAGCAGCCAAGAACGAGGGGCCGACACCGGGGAGCTGTTTTTT.

The rearrangement joins TRBV7-2 to TRBJ2-1; 9 bases fit TRBD2. V gave up 0 bases and J gave up 0 bases; unmatched junction bases: 3. The CDR3 has 17 residues. Germline-derived CDR1 and CDR2 are SGHTA and FQGNSA. The CDR3 loop reads CASSLALAGSSYNEQFF. In nucleotides, the CDR3 is TGTGCCAGCAGCTTAGCTCTAGCGGGAAGCTCCTACAATGAGCAGTTCTTC.

V and J are TRBV15 and TRBJ2-5, with 9 bases fitting TRBD2. V shed 6 bases and J 2 bases; nucleotides not matched to a gene: 1. Germline V gene lookup returns CDR1 LNHNV and CDR2 YYDKDF (reference sequence). This CDR3 has 13 residues. CDR3 in DNA: TGTGCCACCAGGGGACTAGCTCAAGAGACCCAGTACTTC. This gives the protein CATRGLAQETQYF.

The rearrangement uses TRBV27 and TRBJ2-7; tentative D call: TRBD2 (7 bases). Trimming stripped 3 bases from V and 2 bases from J, with 11 bases between. CDR1 is MNHEY and CDR2 is SMNVEV in the germline V gene (reference sequence). The CDR3 runs 14 residues. The CDR3 reads CASSLEGGPYEQYF. For the CDR3, the DNA is TGTGCCAGCAGTTTGGAGGGGGGGCCCTACGAGCAGTACTTC.

This chain joins TRBV29-1 and TRBJ1-2, with 9 positions matching TRBD1. The CDR3 sequence is 15 residues long. CDR1 and CDR2 (germline): SQVTM, ANQGSEA. V trimming: 7 bases; J trimming: 5 bases; junction bases outside the gene matches: 14. This chain's CDR3 is CSGWNPGQGKYGYTF. CDR3 in DNA: TGCAGCGGTTGGAACCCCGGACAGGGGAAATATGGCTACACCTTC.

The chain uses TRBV7-6 and TRBJ2-7; D may match TRBD1 or TRBD2 (7 bases each). The V and J ends lost 1 base and 5 bases respectively, with 12 bases between them. CDR3 size: 14 residues. Germline CDR1 and CDR2: SGHVS and FNYEAQ. The CDR3 DNA sequence: TGTGCCAGCAGCTTAGGGGGAGGGGGCCACGAGCAGTACTTC. This gives the protein CASSLGGGGHEQYF. The full variable domain, its missing parts supplied by reference TRBV7-6 and TRBJ2-7, is GAGVSQSPRYKVTKRGQDVALRCDPISGHVSLYWYRQALGQGPEFLTYFNYEAQQDKSGLPNDRFSAERPEGSISTLTIQRTEQRDSAMYRCASSLGGGGHEQYFGPGTRLTVT.

To note about this clone: This specimen includes other DNA sequences encoding the same CDR3. V and J are TRBV19 and TRBJ2-7; TRBD1 matches at 9 bases. V dropped 3 bases and J dropped 5; count of bases not matched to a gene: 5. The germline CDR1 and CDR2 sequences are LNHDA and SQIVND (reference sequence). The CDR3 runs to 14 residues. The CDR3 is CASSMFDRGNEQYF. The CDR3 coding sequence is TGTGCCAGTAGTATGTTCGACAGGGGGAACGAGCAGTACTTC.

This sequence joins TRBV30 and TRBJ2-3; TRBD1 matches at 8 bases. The CDR3 runs 14 residues. The V gene end was trimmed by 5 bases and the J gene end by 3 bases; junction bases not matched to a gene: 7. Germline V gives CDR1 GTSNPN, CDR2 SVGIG (reference sequence). The CDR3 coding sequence is TGTGCCTGGGCGCGGACAGGGACGACAGATACGCAGTATTTT. The encoded protein is CAWARTGTTDTQYF.

This chain uses TRBV6-1 with TRBJ2-7, with D possibly being TRBD1 (5 bases). Trimming pared 6 bases from V and 2 bases from J, leaving 11 bases between. The length of the CDR3 is 13 residues. CDR1 is MNHNS, CDR2 SASEGT, per germline. The CDR3 loop reads CASSPARAYEQYF. The CDR3 bases are TGTGCCAGCAGCCCAGCCAGGGCCTACGAGCAGTACTTC.

This clone was seen just once. The DNA for the CDR3 is TGTGCCAGCAGCGCCGGGACAGGGTCGGGCTACGAGCAGTACTTC. It yields the protein CASSAGTGSGYEQYF. The rearrangement joins TRBV9 to TRBJ2-7; 9 bases agree with TRBD1. Germline values: CDR1 SGDLS, CDR2 YYNGEE. The CDR3 runs 15 residues. Losses at the gene ends were 3 bases for V and 3 bases for J; bases not matched to a gene: 7.

A remark on this clone: Other DNA sequences of this sample code for an identical CDR3. The rearrangement links TRBV5-6 to TRBJ1-4; no definite D call. V was pared by 1 base and J by 3 bases, with 4 bases between. This CDR3 has 13 residues. Germline values: CDR1 SGHDT, CDR2 YYEEEE. The CDR3 sequence is CASSLLANEKLFF. CDR3 coding DNA: TGTGCCAGCAGCTTGTTGGCTAATGAAAAACTGTTTTTT.

V usage is TRBV4-1 and J usage is TRBJ1-6; D gene ambiguous. The germline V and J ends were trimmed by 0 bases and 0 bases, with 9 bases remaining between them. CDR1 is MGHRA, CDR2 YSYEKL, per germline. The CDR3 runs 17 residues. The CDR3 is CASSQDAPLSYNSPLHF. CDR3 coding DNA: TGCGCCAGCAGCCAAGATGCCCCACTCTCCTATAATTCACCCCTCCACTTT.

V is TRBV6-6 and J is TRBJ1-1; D not certain. V gave up 2 bases and J gave up 1 base, with 5 bases separating them. The CDR3 is 13 amino acids. The germline gives CDR1 MNHNY, CDR2 SVGAGI (reference sequence). The CDR3 DNA follows: TGTGCCAGCAGTTACAAACCGAACACTGAAGCTTTCTTT. Amino acids: CASSYKPNTEAFF.

As for this clone: Within the sample, other DNA sequences also encode this same CDR3. The rearrangement uses TRBV7-9 and TRBJ1-1; 11 bases agree with TRBD1. V was clipped by 3 bases and J by 2 bases; unmatched bases: 2. Germline-derived CDR1 and CDR2 are SEHNR and FQNEAQ (reference sequence). The CDR3 has 15 residues. The CDR3 spells CASSFGQGANTEAFF. In DNA, the CDR3 is TGTGCCAGCAGCTTCGGACAGGGGGCTAACACTGAAGCTTTCTTT.

This clone appeared a single time. J is TRBJ2-7 and V is TRBV5-1, with D maybe TRBD2 (6 bases). Between the trimmed V and J ends, which lost 0 bases and 7 bases, there was a span of 11 bases. This CDR3 spans 13 amino acids. CDR1 SGHRS and CDR2 YFSETQ come from the germline V gene. For the CDR3, the DNA is TGCGCCAGCAGCTTGGTGCTGGCGGGGGAGCAGTACTTC. Its protein product is CASSLVLAGEQYF.

This chain links TRBV9 with TRBJ1-2, with a tentative D call TRBD1 (5 bases). Germline CDR1 SGDLS, CDR2 YYNGEE. The ends were cut back, 3 bases at V and 4 bases at J, with 16 bases in the middle. The CDR3 has 15 residues. CDR3: CASSGRLLQGYGYTF. CDR3 DNA: TGTGCCAGCAGCGGCCGTCTCCTTCAGGGCTATGGCTACACCTTC.